This T cell receptor (beta chain) was sequenced in a study of liver allograft versus peripheral blood T cells. Across the whole study: Comparing T cell receptor repertoires in transplanted livers with those in recipients' peripheral blood was part of the design.

Within the sample, this clonotype is medium-sized. Its antigen is still unknown. There are 15 residues in the CDR3. Germline CDR1 and CDR2: KGHDR and SFDVKD. After removal of 4 bases from V and 4 bases from J, the junction contained 3 bases not matched to a gene. TCRdb recomputed calls from the reads with MiXCR, one row per CDR3 protein. Of some 9,000 distinct CDR3 sequences in the sample, roughly 22% were seen once. Study-level results: It was reported that the T cell receptor repertoires found inside liver allografts differed from those that were detected in peripheral blood.

This rearrangement joins TRBV24-1 to TRBJ2-5; 12 bases fit TRBD1. This receptor was taken from a human patient who had a liver transplant. Some T cells may be graft donor cells. The chain's CDR3 is CATSDRDRGPETQYF. The CDR3 DNA sequence: TGTGCCACCAGTGACCGGGACAGGGGGCCAGAGACCCAGTACTTC.